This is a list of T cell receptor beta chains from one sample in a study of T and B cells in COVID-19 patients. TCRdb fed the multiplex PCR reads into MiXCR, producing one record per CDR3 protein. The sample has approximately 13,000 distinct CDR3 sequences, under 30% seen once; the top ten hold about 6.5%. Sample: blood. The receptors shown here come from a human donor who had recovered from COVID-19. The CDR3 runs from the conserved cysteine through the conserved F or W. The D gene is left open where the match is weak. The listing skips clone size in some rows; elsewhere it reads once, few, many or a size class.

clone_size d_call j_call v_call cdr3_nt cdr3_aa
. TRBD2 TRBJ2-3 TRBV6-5 TGTGCCAGCAGATTAGCGGGGGCCCTCACAGATACGCAGTATTTT CASRLAGALTDTQYF
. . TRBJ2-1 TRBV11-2 TGTGCCAGCAGCTTAAACGGGAGACTCGATGAGCAGTTCTTC CASSLNGRLDEQFF
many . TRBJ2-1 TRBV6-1 TGTGCCAGCATCCCTGAAGCGGGTGAGCAGTTCTTC CASIPEAGEQFF
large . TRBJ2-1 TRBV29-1 TGCAGCGTTGAGGTTGTCGAGGTTGAGCAGTTCTTC CSVEVVEVEQFF
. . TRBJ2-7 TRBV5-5 TGTGCCAGCAGCTCCGCTTTTGAGTCCTACGAGCAGTACTTC CASSSAFESYEQYF
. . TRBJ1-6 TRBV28 TGTGCCAGTAAGACACCTTTGAATTCACCCCTCCACTTT CASKTPLNSPLHF
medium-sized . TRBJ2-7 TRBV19 TGTGCCAGTAGTACCCGAGGGGCGGGGGAGCAGTACTTC CASSTRGAGEQYF
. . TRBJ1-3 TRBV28 TGTGCCAGCAAAGGGGGAGCTGGGAACACCATATATTTT CASKGGAGNTIYF
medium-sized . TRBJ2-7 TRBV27 TGTGCCAGCAGTCGGAAGGGGAGCTACGAGCAGTACTTC CASSRKGSYEQYF
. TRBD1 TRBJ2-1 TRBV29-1 TGCAGCGTTGTGGGACAGGGGGTCTATAATGAGCAGTTCTTC CSVVGQGVYNEQFF
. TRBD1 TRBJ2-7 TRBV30 TGTGCCTGGAATTTACCGGGACAGGGGAAGGGCAGGTACTTC CAWNLPGQGKGRYF
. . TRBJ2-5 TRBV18 TGTGCCAGCTCACCCTCCAGGGGATTAGAGACCCAGTACTTC CASSPSRGLETQYF
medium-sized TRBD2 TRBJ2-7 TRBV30 TGTGCCTGGGGGGGGGACCTCATCCAAGGGCAGTACTTC CAWGGDLIQGQYF
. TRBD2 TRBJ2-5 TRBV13 TGTGCCAGCAGCTTGATCGGACTAGCGGGGAGACAAGAGACCCAGTACTTC CASSLIGLAGRQETQYF
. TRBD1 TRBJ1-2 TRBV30 TGTGCCTGGAGTCCCCAGGGGGCTGGCTACACCTTC CAWSPQGAGYTF
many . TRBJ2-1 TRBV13 TGTGCCAGCAGCACCCGGGACGCCGACAATGAGCAGTTCTTC CASSTRDADNEQFF
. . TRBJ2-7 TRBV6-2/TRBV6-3 TGTGCCAGCAGTCAGACCCGGGGCGAGCAGTACTTC CASSQTRGEQYF
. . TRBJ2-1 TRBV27 TGTGCCAGCAGTGAACCTAGCGAATACTACAATGAGCAGTTCTTC CASSEPSEYYNEQFF
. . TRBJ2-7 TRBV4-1 TGCGCCAGCAGCCATGGCTACGAGCAGTACTTC CASSHGYEQYF
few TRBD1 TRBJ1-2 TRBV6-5 TGTGCCAGCGGGCCATACAGGGGATTTTATGGCTACACCTTC CASGPYRGFYGYTF
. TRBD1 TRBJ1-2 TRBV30 TGTGCCTGGAGTCTCAGGGGGCGCCCCTATGGCTACACCTTC CAWSLRGRPYGYTF
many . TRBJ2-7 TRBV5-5 TGTGCCAGCAGCTTGCCTACAAGAGACGAGCAGTACTTC CASSLPTRDEQYF
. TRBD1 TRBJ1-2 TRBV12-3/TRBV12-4 TGTGCCAGCATGCGAGGGACAGACTATGGCTACACCTTC CASMRGTDYGYTF
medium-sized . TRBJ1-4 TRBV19 TGTGCCAGTAGTCCCTCGGAAAGGGAAAAACTGTTTTTT CASSPSEREKLFF
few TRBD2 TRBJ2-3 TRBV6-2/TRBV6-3 TGTGCCAGCAGTTACGGGCTAGCGGGAGGTACGCAGTATTTT CASSYGLAGGTQYF
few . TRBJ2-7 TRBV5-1 TGCGCCAGCAGCTTGGTTTCGGCGACCTACGAGCAGTACTTC CASSLVSATYEQYF
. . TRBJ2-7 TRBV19 TGTGCCAGTAGTATGCCGGTCTATGGCTACGAGCAGTACTTC CASSMPVYGYEQYF
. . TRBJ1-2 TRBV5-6 TGTGCCAGCAGCTGGGACTTTAGGGGAGGCTACACCTTC CASSWDFRGGYTF
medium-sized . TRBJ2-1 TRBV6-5 TGTGCCAGCAGTCCGGGACGTGACAATGAGCAGTTCTTC CASSPGRDNEQFF
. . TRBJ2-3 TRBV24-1 TGTGCCACCAGTGCCCCGGAAGCTAGCACAGATACGCAGTATTTT CATSAPEASTDTQYF
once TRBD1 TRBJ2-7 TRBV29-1 TGCAGCGTTGAACGGGGACAGGGCCAAGGCTACGAGCAGTACTTC CSVERGQGQGYEQYF
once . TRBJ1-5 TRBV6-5 TGTGCCAGCAGTTACGGGACCAATCAGCCCCAGCATTTT CASSYGTNQPQHF
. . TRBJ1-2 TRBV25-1 TGTGCCAGCAGTGTTCTGGATTTAGAAAATGGCTACACCTTC CASSVLDLENGYTF